A single sample is the source of the 17 T cell receptor beta chains below, sequenced in a study of molecular identifiers for immune sequencing clone quantification. TCRdb re-called the PCR reads through MiXCR, storing one row per CDR3 protein. The sample contains under 650,000 distinct CDR3 sequences, less than 20% of which appear only once. Sequencing was performed on naive CD8+ T cells from blood, with Jurkat cell RNA spiked in. The subset denotes: FACS-sorted CD8+CD4-CCR7+CD45RA+ naive T cells. The receptors come from a human donor in good health. Some libraries in this study had Jurkat cell RNA spiked in.

This clonotype was recorded many times. The CDR3 DNA follows: TGTGCCAGTAGCAAACTAGCGGGGGTCACAGATACGCAGTATTTT. Translation gives CASSKLAGVTDTQYF. The rearrangement links TRBV19 to TRBJ2-3; 11 positions match TRBD2. The V gene end was trimmed by 6 bases and the J gene end by 2 bases; junction bases not matched to a gene: 4. This CDR3 has 15 amino acids. CDR1 and CDR2 from the germline V gene are LNHDA and SQIVND (reference sequence).

This chain links TRBV6-5 with TRBJ1-1, with a possible D match to TRBD1 (5 bases). Trimming pared 2 bases from V and 2 bases from J, leaving 9 bases between. Germline assignment: CDR1 MNHEY and CDR2 SVGAGI. This CDR3 has 14 residues. CDR3 sequence: CASSYGAVNTEAFF. DNA for the CDR3: TGTGCCAGCAGTTACGGGGCGGTAAACACTGAAGCTTTCTTT.

Regarding this clonotype: Here the CDR3 omits its conserved ending phenylalanine or tryptophan, so a read error is the likely source. The CDR3 spells CAISEEGTDTQYS. The CDR3 DNA reads as TGTGCCATCAGTGAGGAAGGGACAGATACGCAGTATTCT. The rearrangement uses TRBV10-3 and TRBJ2-3; D gene ambiguous. This CDR3 is built from 13 residues. CDR1 ENHRY and CDR2 SYGVKD come from the germline V gene. Trimming left V 2 bases short and J 3 bases short, with 6 bases between.

There are many counts of this clonotype. J is TRBJ1-1 and V is TRBV7-9; D is unresolved. V was shortened by 0 bases and J by 3 bases, with 11 bases between the two germline ends. Germline CDR1 SEHNR, CDR2 FQNEAQ (reference sequence). The CDR3 has 15 residues. Here the CDR3 reads CASSLAVGSDTEAFF. DNA of the CDR3: TGTGCCAGCAGCTTAGCAGTGGGGAGTGACACTGAAGCTTTCTTT. The complete variable domain, with remaining parts taken from reference TRBV7-9 and TRBJ1-1, reads DTGVSQNPRHKITKRGQNVTFRCDPISEHNRLYWYRQTLGQGPEFLTYFQNEAQLEKSRLLSDRFSAERPKGSFSTLEIQRTEQGDSAMYLCASSLAVGSDTEAFFGQGTRLTVV.

This clonotype was counted a single time. The conserved phenylalanine or tryptophan normally closing the CDR3 is absent here, so this likely arose from a read error. The chain uses TRBV6-4 and TRBJ2-1; D gene uncertain. CDR1 is MRHNA, CDR2 SNTAGT, per germline. The CDR3 runs 12 residues. V dropped 8 bases and J dropped 7 bases, with 12 bases sitting between them. The CDR3 loop reads CASGLVGNEQFY. For the CDR3, the DNA is TGTGCCAGCGGGCTAGTTGGTAATGAGCAGTTCTAC.

With respect to this clonotype: A read error may be the cause here, since a much bigger clone is one base away. The genes are TRBV6-5 and TRBJ2-3; D not certain. This CDR3 region has 13 residues. Looked up from germline, CDR1 is MNHEY and CDR2 is SVGAGI. CDR3 loop: CASIGIGTDAQYF. CDR3 bases: TGTGCCAGCATCGGCATCGGCACAGATGCGCAGTATTTT.

This clonotype occurred many times. The J gene is TRBJ2-7, the V gene TRBV5-8, with D perhaps TRBD1 (6 bases). V was clipped by 5 bases and J by 5 bases, with 14 bases between them. The CDR3 length is 13 residues. Germline V gene sequence: CDR1 SGHTS, CDR2 YDEGEE. CDR3 loop: CASRGVGGNEQYF. CDR3 nucleotide sequence: TGTGCCAGCAGAGGTGTAGGGGGTAACGAGCAGTACTTC.

This clonotype has ten or more counts. The chain employs TRBV7-9 and TRBJ1-1, with unresolved D. Germline loops: CDR1 SEHNR, CDR2 FQNEAQ (reference sequence). The CDR3 covers 13 residues. Trimming took 1 base from V and 5 from J, leaving 8 bases between them. The CDR3 sequence is CASSLVFWTEAFF. The DNA of the CDR3 is TGTGCCAGCAGCTTAGTTTTTTGGACTGAAGCTTTCTTT.

This clonotype was seen ten or more times. V usage is TRBV4-1 and J usage is TRBJ1-5, with 8 nucleotides matching TRBD1. J was trimmed by 4 bases and V by 1 base; bases with no gene match: 6. This CDR3 is 16 amino acids long. Per the germline V gene, CDR1 is MGHRA and CDR2 is YSYEKL. CDR3 region: CASSQAPGGSNQPQHF. CDR3 DNA: TGCGCCAGCAGCCAAGCCCCAGGGGGCTCTAATCAGCCCCAGCATTTT.

This clonotype was picked up many times. The gene calls are TRBV7-3 and TRBJ2-2, with D perhaps being TRBD1 or TRBD2 (5 bases each). Germline V gene sequence: CDR1 SGHTA, CDR2 FQGTGA. The CDR3 covers 15 residues. Trimming took 5 bases from V and 2 from J, leaving 12 bases between them. The chain's CDR3 is CASSKGPSNTGELFF. The CDR3 DNA is TGTGCCAGCAGCAAGGGACCCAGCAACACCGGGGAGCTGTTTTTT. The variable domain in full, completed from reference TRBV7-3 and TRBJ2-2, reads GAGVSQTPSNKVTEKGKYVELRCDPISGHTALYWYRQSLGQGPEFLIYFQGTGAADDSGLPNDRFFAVRPEGSVSTLKIQRTERGDSAVYLCASSKGPSNTGELFFGEGSRLTVL.

With respect to this clonotype: A much bigger clone sits one base away, suggesting this may be a read error. DNA of the CDR3: TGTGCCGGCAGCTCAACCCACAGGGATTGGTTAGAGACCCAGTACTTC. Its protein product is CAGSSTHRDWLETQYF. V gene TRBV7-9 combines with J gene TRBJ2-5, with D possibly being TRBD1 (6 bases). CDR3 length equals 16 residues. CDR1 and CDR2 from the germline V gene are SEHNR and FQNEAQ (reference sequence).

The V and J genes are TRBV6-4 and TRBJ1-6; 8 positions agree with TRBD1. The CDR3 loop spans 15 amino acids. After removal of 2 bases from V and 10 bases from J, the junction contained 7 bases not matched to a gene. The germline CDR1 and CDR2 sequences are MRHNA and SNTAGT. The CDR3 here is CASSDRGQGYSPLHF. The CDR3 bases are TGTGCCAGCAGTGACCGCGGACAGGGATACTCACCCCTCCACTTT.

This clonotype was picked up many times. For the CDR3, the DNA is TGTGCCAGCAGTTTAGCACCACAGGGAGTCGAGCAGTACTTC. It codes for CASSLAPQGVEQYF. The chain uses TRBV27 and TRBJ2-7; D perhaps matches TRBD1 (6 bases). Germline assignment: CDR1 MNHEY and CDR2 SMNVEV (reference sequence). CDR3 length: 14 amino acids. The V end was cut by 2 bases, the J end by 6 bases, with 14 bases between.

The chain combines TRBV6-2 or TRBV6-3 with TRBJ2-7, with unresolved D. V was pared by 8 bases and J by 7 bases, with 9 bases between. The CDR3 totals 10 residues. Germline loops: CDR1 MNHEY, CDR2 SVGEGT. CDR3 residues: CASGSWEQYF. The CDR3 DNA is TGTGCCAGCGGAAGCTGGGAGCAGTACTTC.

The rearrangement links TRBV27 to TRBJ2-2, with D tentatively TRBD2 (7 bases). The V gene's germline CDR1 is MNHEY and CDR2 SMNVEV (reference sequence). V was cut by 5 bases and J by 8 bases, with 18 bases left in between. The CDR3 spans 15 residues. This CDR3 is CASSPLLGGGGELFF. CDR3 DNA: TGTGCCAGCAGTCCACTGTTAGGGGGAGGGGGGGAGCTGTTTTTT.

This clonotype appeared many times. V and J are TRBV6-2 or TRBV6-3 and TRBJ2-1; D might be TRBD1 (6 bases). V lost 5 bases and J lost 0, with 14 bases in between. The CDR3 length is 16 residues. Germline loops: CDR1 MNHEY, CDR2 SVGEGT. The CDR3: CASSPFGTSSYNEQFF. Here the CDR3 DNA reads TGTGCCAGCAGTCCCTTCGGGACATCCTCCTACAATGAGCAGTTCTTC.

This clonotype was found many times. V usage is TRBV5-1 and J usage is TRBJ2-1; 14 bases map to TRBD2. V lost 3 bases and J lost 8; bases outside the gene matches: 7. Germline CDR1 reads SGHRS; CDR2 reads YFSETQ. The CDR3 consists of 16 residues. The CDR3, as DNA: TGCGCCAGCAGCTCCGGACTAGCGGGAGGATGGGATGAGCAGTTCTTC. This translates into CASSSGLAGGWDEQFF.